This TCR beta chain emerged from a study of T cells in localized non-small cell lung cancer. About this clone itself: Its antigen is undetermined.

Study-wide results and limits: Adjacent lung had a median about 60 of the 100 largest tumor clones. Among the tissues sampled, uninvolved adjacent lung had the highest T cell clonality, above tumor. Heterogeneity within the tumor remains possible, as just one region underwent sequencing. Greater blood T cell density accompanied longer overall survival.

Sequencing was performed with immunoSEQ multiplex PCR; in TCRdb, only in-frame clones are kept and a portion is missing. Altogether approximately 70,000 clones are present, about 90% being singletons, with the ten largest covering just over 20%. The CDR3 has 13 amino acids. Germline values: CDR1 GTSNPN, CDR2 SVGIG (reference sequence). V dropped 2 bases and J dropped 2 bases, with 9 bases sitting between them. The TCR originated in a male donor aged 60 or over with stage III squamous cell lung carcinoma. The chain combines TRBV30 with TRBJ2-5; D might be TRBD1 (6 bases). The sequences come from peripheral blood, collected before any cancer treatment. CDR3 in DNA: TGTGCCTGGAGTCGGACAGTTCAAGAGACCCAGTACTTC. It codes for CAWSRTVQETQYF. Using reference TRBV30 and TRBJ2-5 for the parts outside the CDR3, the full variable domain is SQTIHQWPATLVQPVGSPLSLECTVEGTSNPNLYWYRQAAGRGLQLLFYSVGIGQISSEVPQNLSASRPQDRQFILSSKKLLLSDSGFYLCAWSRTVQETQYFGPGTRLLVL.